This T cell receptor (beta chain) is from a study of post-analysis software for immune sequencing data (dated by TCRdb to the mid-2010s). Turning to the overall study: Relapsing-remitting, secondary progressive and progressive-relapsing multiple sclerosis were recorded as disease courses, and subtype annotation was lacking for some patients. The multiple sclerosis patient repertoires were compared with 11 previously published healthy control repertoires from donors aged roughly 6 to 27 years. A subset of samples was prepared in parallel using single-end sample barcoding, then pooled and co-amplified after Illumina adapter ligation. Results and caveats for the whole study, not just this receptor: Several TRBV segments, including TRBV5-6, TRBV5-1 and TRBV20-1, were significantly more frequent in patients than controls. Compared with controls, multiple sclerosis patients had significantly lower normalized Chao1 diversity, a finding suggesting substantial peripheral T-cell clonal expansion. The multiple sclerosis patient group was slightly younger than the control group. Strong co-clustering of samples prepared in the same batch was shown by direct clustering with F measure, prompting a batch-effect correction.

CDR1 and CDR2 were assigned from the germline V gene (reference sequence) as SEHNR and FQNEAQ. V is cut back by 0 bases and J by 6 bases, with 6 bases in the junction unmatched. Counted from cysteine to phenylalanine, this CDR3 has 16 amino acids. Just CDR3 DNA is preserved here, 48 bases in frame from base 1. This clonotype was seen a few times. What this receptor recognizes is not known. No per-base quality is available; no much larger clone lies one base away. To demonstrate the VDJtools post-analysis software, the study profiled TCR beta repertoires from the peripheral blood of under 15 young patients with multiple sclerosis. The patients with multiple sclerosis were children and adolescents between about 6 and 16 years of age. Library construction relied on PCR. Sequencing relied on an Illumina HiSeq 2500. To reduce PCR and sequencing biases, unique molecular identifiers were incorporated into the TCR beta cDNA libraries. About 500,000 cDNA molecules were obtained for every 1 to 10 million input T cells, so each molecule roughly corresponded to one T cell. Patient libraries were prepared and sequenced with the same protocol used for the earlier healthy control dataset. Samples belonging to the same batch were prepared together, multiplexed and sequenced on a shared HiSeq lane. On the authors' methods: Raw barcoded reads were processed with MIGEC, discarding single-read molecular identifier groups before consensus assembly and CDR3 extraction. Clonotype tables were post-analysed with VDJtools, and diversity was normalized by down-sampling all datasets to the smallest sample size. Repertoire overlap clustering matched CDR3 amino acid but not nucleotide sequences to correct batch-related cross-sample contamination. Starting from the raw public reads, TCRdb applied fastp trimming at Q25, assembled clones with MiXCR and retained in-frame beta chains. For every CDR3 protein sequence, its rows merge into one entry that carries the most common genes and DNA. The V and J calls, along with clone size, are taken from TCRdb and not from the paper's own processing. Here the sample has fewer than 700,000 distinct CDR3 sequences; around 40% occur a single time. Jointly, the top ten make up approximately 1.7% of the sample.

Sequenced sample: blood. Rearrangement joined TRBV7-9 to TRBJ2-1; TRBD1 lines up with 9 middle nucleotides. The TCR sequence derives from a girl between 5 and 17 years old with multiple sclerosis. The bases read TGTGCCAGCAGCTTAGCCTGGGACAGGGCCATCAATGAGCAGTTCTTC. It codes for CASSLAWDRAINEQFF.